This T cell receptor beta chain was sequenced during a study of T-cell memory formation after mild COVID-19. Study details: Most TCR clusters belonged to a single donor.

TCRdb called the 5' RACE reads again in MiXCR, with one record for every CDR3 protein. Of 470,000 or so distinct CDR3 sequences detected, 25% appear once; the ten largest clones hold around 13%. The sequence was obtained from an adult woman who had mild COVID-19 (a few samples of this study predate the infection). Cell type and time point are not known. The sequenced material came from PBMCs or a T cell subset sorted from them (not recorded which).

The CDR3 DNA is TGTGCCAGCAGCCCGCACCTAGTCATCCAGGGGGCAGAGACCCAGTACTTC. It yields the protein CASSPHLVIQGAETQYF. The genes are TRBV7-8 and TRBJ2-5; TRBD1 agrees at 8 bases. V trimming: 5 bases; J trimming: 4 bases; junction bases outside the gene matches: 15. From germline, CDR1 is SGHVS and CDR2 FQNEAQ. This CDR3 comprises 17 residues.